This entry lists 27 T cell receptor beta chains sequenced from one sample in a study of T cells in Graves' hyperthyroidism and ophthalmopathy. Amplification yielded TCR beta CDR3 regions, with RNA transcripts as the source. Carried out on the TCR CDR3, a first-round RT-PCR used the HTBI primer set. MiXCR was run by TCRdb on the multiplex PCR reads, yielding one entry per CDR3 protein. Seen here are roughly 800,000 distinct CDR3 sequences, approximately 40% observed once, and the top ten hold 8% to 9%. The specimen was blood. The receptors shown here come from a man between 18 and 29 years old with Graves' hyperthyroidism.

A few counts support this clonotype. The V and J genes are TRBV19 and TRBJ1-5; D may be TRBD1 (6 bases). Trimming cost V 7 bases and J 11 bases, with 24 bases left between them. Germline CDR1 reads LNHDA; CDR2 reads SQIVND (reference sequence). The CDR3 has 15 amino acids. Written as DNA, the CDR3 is TGTGCCAGTACCAATGGGGGCGGGCTGGTTGAGACCCAGCATTTT. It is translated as CASTNGGGLVETQHF.

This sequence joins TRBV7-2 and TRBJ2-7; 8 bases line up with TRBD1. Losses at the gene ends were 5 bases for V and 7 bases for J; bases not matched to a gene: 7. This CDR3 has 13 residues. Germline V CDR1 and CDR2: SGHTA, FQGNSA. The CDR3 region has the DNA TGTGCCAGCAGCCAAGGACAGGGCTTGGAGCAGTACTTC. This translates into CASSQGQGLEQYF.

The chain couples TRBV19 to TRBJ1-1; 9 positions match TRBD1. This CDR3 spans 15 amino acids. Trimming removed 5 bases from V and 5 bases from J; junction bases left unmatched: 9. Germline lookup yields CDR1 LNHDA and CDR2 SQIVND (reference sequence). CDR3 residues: CASSAWDRESTEAFF. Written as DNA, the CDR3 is TGTGCCAGTAGTGCGTGGGACAGGGAAAGTACTGAAGCTTTCTTT.

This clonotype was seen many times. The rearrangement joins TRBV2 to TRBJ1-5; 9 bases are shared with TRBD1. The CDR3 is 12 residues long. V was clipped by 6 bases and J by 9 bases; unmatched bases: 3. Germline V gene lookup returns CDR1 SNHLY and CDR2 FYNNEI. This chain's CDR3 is CASRGDRAPQHF. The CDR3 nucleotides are TGTGCCAGCAGGGGGGACAGGGCGCCCCAGCATTTT.

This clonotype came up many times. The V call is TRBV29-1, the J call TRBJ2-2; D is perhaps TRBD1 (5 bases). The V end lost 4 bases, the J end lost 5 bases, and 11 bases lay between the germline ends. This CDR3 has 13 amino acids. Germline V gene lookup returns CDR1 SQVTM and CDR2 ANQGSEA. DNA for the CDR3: TGCAGCGTTGTTAGGGGTTGTACCGGGGAGCTGTTTTTT. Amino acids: CSVVRGCTGELFF.

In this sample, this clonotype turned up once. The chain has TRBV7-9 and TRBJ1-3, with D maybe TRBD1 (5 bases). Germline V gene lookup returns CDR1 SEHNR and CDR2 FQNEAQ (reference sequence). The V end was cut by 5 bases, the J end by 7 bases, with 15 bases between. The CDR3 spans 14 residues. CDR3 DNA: TGTGCCAGCAGCGAGAGGGGTAACATGAACACCATATATTTT. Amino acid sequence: CASSERGNMNTIYF.

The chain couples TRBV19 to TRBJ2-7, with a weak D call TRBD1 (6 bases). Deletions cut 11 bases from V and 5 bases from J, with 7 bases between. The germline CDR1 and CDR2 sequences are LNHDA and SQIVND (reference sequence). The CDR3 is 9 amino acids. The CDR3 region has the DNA TGTGCCGCAGGGGACGAGCAGTACTTC. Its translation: CAAGDEQYF. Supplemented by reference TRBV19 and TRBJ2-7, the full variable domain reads DGGITQSPKYLFRKEGQNVTLSCEQNLNHDAMYWYRQDPGQGLRLIYYSQIVNDFQKGDIAEGYSVSREKKESFPLTVTSAQKNPTAFYLCAAGDEQYFGPGTRLTVT.

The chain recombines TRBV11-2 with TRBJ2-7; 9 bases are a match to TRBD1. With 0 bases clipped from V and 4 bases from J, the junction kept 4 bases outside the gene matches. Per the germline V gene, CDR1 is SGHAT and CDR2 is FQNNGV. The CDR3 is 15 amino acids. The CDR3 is CASSLEGGTGYEQYF. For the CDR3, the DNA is TGTGCCAGCAGCTTAGAAGGCGGGACAGGGTACGAGCAGTACTTC.

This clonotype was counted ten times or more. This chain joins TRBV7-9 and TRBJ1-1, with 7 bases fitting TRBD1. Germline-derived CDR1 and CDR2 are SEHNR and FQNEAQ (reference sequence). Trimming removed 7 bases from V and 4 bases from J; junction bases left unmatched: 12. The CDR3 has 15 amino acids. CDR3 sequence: CASTYETGKATEAFF. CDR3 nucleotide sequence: TGTGCCAGCACCTACGAGACAGGGAAGGCCACTGAAGCTTTCTTT.

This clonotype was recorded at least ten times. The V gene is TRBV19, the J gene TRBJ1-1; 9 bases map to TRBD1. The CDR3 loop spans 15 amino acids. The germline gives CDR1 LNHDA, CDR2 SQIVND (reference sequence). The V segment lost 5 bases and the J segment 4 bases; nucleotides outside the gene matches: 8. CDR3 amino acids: CASSPSGTGTTEAFF. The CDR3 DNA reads TGTGCCAGTAGTCCCTCGGGGACAGGGACCACTGAAGCTTTCTTT. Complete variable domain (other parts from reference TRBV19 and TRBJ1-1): DGGITQSPKYLFRKEGQNVTLSCEQNLNHDAMYWYRQDPGQGLRLIYYSQIVNDFQKGDIAEGYSVSREKKESFPLTVTSAQKNPTAFYLCASSPSGTGTTEAFFGQGTRLTVV.

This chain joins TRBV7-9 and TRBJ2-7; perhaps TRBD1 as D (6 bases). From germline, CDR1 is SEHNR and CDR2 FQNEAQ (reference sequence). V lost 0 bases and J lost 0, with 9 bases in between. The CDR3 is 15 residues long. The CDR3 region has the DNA TGTGCCAGCAGCTTAGCGGGGGCCAGCTCCTACGAGCAGTACTTC. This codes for CASSLAGASSYEQYF. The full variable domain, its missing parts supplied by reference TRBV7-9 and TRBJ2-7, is DTGVSQNPRHKITKRGQNVTFRCDPISEHNRLYWYRQTLGQGPEFLTYFQNEAQLEKSRLLSDRFSAERPKGSFSTLEIQRTEQGDSAMYLCASSLAGASSYEQYFGPGTRLTVT.

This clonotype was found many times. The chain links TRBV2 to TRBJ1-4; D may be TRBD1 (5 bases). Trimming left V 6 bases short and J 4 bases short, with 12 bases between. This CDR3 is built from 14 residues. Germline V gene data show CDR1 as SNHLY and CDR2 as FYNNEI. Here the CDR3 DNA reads TGTGCCAGCAGGGAGGACATACATAATGAAAAACTGTTTTTT. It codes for CASREDIHNEKLFF. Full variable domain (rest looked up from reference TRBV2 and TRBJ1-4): EPEVTQTPSHQVTQMGQEVILRCVPISNHLYFYWYRQILGQKVEFLVSFYNNEISEKSEIFDDQFSVERPDGSNFTLKIRSTKLEDSAMYFCASREDIHNEKLFFGSGTQLSVL.

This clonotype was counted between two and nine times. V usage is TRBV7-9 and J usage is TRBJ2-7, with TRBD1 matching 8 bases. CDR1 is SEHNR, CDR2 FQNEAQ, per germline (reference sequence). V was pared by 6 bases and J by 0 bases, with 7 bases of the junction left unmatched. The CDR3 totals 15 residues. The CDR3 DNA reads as TGTGCCAGCAGACCAGGGACAGGTCACTCCTACGAGCAGTACTTC. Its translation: CASRPGTGHSYEQYF. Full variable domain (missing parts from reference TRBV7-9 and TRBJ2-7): DTGVSQNPRHKITKRGQNVTFRCDPISEHNRLYWYRQTLGQGPEFLTYFQNEAQLEKSRLLSDRFSAERPKGSFSTLEIQRTEQGDSAMYLCASRPGTGHSYEQYFGPGTRLTVT.

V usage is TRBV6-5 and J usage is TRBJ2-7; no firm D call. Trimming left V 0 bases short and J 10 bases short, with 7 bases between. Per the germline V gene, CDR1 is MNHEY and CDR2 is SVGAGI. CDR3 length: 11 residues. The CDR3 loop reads CASSYSQHQYF. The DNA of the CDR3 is TGTGCCAGCAGTTACTCACAGCATCAGTACTTC.

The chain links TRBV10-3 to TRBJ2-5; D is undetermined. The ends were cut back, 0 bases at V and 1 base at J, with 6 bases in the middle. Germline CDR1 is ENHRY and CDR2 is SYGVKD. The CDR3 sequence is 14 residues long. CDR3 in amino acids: CAISESPGQETQYF. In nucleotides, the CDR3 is TGTGCCATCAGTGAGTCACCGGGCCAAGAGACCCAGTACTTC.

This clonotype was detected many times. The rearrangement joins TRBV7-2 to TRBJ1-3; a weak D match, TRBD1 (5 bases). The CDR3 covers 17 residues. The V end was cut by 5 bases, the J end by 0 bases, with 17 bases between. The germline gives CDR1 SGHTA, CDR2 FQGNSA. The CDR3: CASSPRGGLISGNTIYF. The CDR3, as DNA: TGTGCCAGCAGCCCCCGGGGGGGACTAATCTCTGGAAACACCATATATTTT.

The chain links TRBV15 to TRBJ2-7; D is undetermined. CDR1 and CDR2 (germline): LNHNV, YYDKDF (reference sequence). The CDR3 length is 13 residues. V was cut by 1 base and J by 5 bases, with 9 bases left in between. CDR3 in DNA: TGTGCCACCAGCAGAGCGAGTGTCGACGAGCAGTACTTC. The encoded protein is CATSRASVDEQYF.

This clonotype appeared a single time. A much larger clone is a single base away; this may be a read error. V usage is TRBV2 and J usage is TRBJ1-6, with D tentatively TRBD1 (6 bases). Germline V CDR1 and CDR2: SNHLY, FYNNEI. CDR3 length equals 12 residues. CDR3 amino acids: CAVRTVNPPLHF. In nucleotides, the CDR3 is TGTGCCGTACGGACAGTTAATCCACCCCTCCACTTT.

CDR3 DNA: TGTGCCAGCAGCTTAGCCTTTGGGGGGAAGCAAGAGACCCAGTACTTC. Its protein is CASSLAFGGKQETQYF. The chain is built from TRBV7-2 and TRBJ2-5; D perhaps matches TRBD2 (6 bases). Trimming removed 0 bases from V and 2 bases from J, with 13 bases in between. Germline V gives CDR1 SGHTA, CDR2 FQGNSA. This CDR3 region has 16 residues.

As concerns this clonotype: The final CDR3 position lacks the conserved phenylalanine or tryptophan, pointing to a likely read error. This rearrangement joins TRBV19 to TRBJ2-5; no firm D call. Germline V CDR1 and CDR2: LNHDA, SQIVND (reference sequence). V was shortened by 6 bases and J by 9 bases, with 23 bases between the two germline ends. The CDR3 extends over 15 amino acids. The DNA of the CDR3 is TGTGCCAGTAGCCCCGGGCAAGTGGGCAATCAGCCCCAGTACATC. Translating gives CASSPGQVGNQPQYI.

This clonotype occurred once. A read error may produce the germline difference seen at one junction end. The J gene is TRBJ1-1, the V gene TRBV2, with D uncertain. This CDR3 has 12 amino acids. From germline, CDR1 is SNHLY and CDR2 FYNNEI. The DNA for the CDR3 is TGTGCCATCAGTTACCGAGGCACTGAAGCTTTCTTT. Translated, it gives CAISYRGTEAFF.

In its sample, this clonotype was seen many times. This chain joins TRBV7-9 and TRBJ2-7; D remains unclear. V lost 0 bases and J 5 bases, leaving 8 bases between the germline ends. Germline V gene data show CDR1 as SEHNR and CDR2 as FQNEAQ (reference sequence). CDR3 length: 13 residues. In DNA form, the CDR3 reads TGTGCCAGCAGCTTAGCGGGTTGGGACGAGCAGTACTTC. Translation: CASSLAGWDEQYF.

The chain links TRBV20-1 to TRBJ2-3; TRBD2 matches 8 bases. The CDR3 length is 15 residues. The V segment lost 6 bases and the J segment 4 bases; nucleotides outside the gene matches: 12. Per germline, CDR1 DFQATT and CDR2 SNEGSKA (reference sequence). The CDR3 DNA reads TGCAGTGCCCCTCCGGGAGCGGGAGTGGCAGATACGCAGTATTTT. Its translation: CSAPPGAGVADTQYF.

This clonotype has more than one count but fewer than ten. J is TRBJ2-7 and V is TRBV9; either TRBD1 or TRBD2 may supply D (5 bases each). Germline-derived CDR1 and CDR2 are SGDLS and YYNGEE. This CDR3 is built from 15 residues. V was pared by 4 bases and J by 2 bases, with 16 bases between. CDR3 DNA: TGTGCCAGCAGCATGACCGGGGCCTCGACCTACGAGCAGTACTTC. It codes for CASSMTGASTYEQYF.

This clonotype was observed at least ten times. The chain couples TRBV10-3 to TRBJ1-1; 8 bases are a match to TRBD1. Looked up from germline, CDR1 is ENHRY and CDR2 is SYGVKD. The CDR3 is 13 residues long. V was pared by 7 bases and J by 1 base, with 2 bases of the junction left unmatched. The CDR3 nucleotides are TGTGCCATCATGGGGACAGGGAACACTGAAGCTTTCTTT. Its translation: CAIMGTGNTEAFF.

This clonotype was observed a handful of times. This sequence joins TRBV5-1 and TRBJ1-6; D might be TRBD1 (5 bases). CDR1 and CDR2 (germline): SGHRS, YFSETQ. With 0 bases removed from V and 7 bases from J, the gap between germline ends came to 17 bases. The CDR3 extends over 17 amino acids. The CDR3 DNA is TGCGCCAGCAGCTTGGGTATCAGGTTCTCAGGGAATTCACCCCTCCACTTT. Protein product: CASSLGIRFSGNSPLHF.

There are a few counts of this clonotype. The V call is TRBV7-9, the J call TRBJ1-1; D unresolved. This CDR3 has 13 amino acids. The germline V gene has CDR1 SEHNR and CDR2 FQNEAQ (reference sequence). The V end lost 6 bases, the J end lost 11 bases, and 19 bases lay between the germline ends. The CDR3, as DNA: TGTGCCAGCAGTCTCAGCGGAAGTCGCGACGCTTTCTTT. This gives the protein CASSLSGSRDAFF.